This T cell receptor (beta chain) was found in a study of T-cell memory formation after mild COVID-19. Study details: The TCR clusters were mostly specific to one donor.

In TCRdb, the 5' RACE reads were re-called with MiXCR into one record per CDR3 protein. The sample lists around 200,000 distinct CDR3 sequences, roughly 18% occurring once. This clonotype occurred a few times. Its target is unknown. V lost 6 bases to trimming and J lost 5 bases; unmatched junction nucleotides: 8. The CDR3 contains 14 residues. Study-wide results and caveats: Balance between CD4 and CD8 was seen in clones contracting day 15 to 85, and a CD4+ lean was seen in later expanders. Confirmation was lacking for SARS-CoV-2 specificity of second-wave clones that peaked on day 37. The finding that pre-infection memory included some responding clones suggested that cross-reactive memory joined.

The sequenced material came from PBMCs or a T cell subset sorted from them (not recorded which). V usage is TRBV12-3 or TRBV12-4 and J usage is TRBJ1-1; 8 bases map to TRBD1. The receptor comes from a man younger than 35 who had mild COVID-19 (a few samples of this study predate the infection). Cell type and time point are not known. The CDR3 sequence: CASSPTGVETEAFF. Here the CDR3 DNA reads TGTGCCAGCAGCCCGACAGGGGTTGAGACTGAAGCTTTCTTT.